The rows below give T cell receptor beta chains drawn from one sample of a study of PD-L1 blockade in urothelial cancer. Profiling relied on immunoSEQ multiplex PCR, and the TCRdb table lists in-frame clones only, not all of them. The data show some 120,000 clones, with roughly 86% seen just once and roughly 2.3% held by the top ten. Sample: PBMCs, taken around atezolizumab (anti-PD-L1) treatment. The receptors come from a man between 45 and 60 years old with urothelial cancer. Each CDR3 is given with its conserved first and last residue.

18 TRBJ1-2 TRBV28 CASSLNPGQGWGNYGYTF
15 TRBJ2-7 TRBV5-4 CASSLGGSQPHEQYF
15 TRBJ2-5 TRBV5-1 CASRPTGQNQETQYF
15 TRBJ2-7 TRBV5-1 CASSEIGLAGGGQYF
13 TRBJ1-1 TRBV28 CASSFAGNTEAFF
14 TRBJ1-2 TRBV5-1 CASSLEPFNYGYTF
14 TRBJ2-7 TRBV11-3 CASSLGYSAQEQYF
15 TRBJ1-6 TRBV7-8 CASSSRTGGNSPLHF
14 TRBJ1-1 TRBV5-6 CASSLPGGNTEAFF
14 TRBJ2-7 TRBV5-1 CASSITSGAYEQYF
16 TRBJ2-1 TRBV11-2 CASSLEGSGGYNEQFF
13 TRBJ2-5 TRBV6-1 CASSAQGVETQYF
18 TRBJ1-5 TRBV28 CASSPSNRPFTGNQPQHF
16 TRBJ1-3 TRBV5-5 CASSFTGGSSGNTIYF
14 TRBJ1-4 TRBV5-4 CASSLGGIGEKLFF
16 TRBJ1-1 TRBV18 CASSPGTGVLNTEAFF
14 TRBJ2-7 TRBV2 CASSDPQGTYEQYF
15 TRBJ2-1 TRBV11-2 CASSLGDFSYNEQFF
14 TRBJ1-6 TRBV2 CASSWDRENSPLHF
10 TRBJ2-7 TRBV20-1 CSGLAREQYF
15 TRBJ1-6 TRBV16 CASSAGTGYNSPLHF
15 TRBJ2-7 TRBV28 CASSLKREVSYEQYF
11 TRBJ2-2 TRBV7-2 CASTSTGELFF
14 TRBJ1-6 TRBV2 CASSVQGAYSPLHF
16 TRBJ2-7 TRBV5-4 CASSLIGSGTSYEQYF
11 TRBJ1-1 TRBV6-6 CASSWTDEAFF
15 TRBJ1-2 TRBV6-6 CASSYDPPGGYGYTF
13 TRBJ2-7 TRBV5-5 CASSFNSPYEQYF
16 TRBJ2-1 TRBV5-1 CASSLAFTSGSNEQFF